The 23 T cell receptor beta chains listed next were all sequenced from one sample in a study of blood T cell repertoires in COVID-19. The method was immunoSEQ multiplex PCR; TCRdb's version includes in-frame clones alone and lacks a portion of them. This table holds 55,000 to 90,000 clones, about 80% found once. Sequencing was done on a sample of peripheral blood. These receptors were obtained from a woman aged 55-69 years with acute or convalescent COVID-19.

The genes are TRBV9 and TRBJ1-1; no reliable D call. V lost 0 bases to trimming and J lost 4 bases, with 10 bases between them. The CDR3 is 14 residues long. CDR1 SGDLS and CDR2 YYNGEE come from the germline V gene. CDR3 nucleotides: TGTGCCAGCAGCGTAGGTTTGGAGCGCACTGAAGCTTTCTTT. It yields the protein CASSVGLERTEAFF. The entire variable domain, with the rest obtained from reference TRBV9 and TRBJ1-1, is as follows: DSGVTQTPKHLITATGQRVTLRCSPRSGDLSVYWYQQSLDQGLQFLIQYYNGEERAKGNILERFSAQQFPDLHSELNLSSLELGDSALYFCASSVGLERTEAFFGQGTRLTVV.

The chain couples TRBV18 to TRBJ1-3; TRBD1 might be the D (5 bases). The CDR3 loop spans 15 amino acids. Per germline, CDR1 KGHSH and CDR2 LQKENI. V gave up 2 bases and J gave up 8 bases, with 16 bases separating them. The CDR3 sequence: CASSPSPGSSDTIYF. CDR3 coding DNA: TGTGCCAGCTCACCATCCCCAGGGTCTTCGGACACCATATATTTT.

The chain uses TRBV9 and TRBJ1-2, with 8 bases lining up with TRBD1. The CDR3 contains 14 residues. Unmatched junction bases numbered 10, after V lost 4 bases and J lost 8 bases. Germline V gene lookup returns CDR1 SGDLS and CDR2 YYNGEE. The CDR3 loop reads CASSPTDRVGGYTF. DNA for the CDR3: TGTGCCAGCAGCCCCACGGACAGGGTTGGGGGCTACACCTTC.

The chain is built from TRBV10-3 and TRBJ2-7; TRBD1 is a possible D gene (6 bases). Trimming took off 11 bases at V and 4 bases at J, with 21 bases between the two ends. The germline V gene has CDR1 ENHRY and CDR2 SYGVKD. The CDR3 covers 14 residues. Written as DNA, the CDR3 is TGTGCCCCCACTCTCATCGGACAGCCTTACGAGCAGTACTTC. Translating it yields CAPTLIGQPYEQYF.

This chain joins TRBV4-1 and TRBJ2-1, with TRBD2 matching over 11 bases. V shed 3 bases, J shed 7 bases, and the junction held 14 bases outside the gene matches. The CDR3 totals 18 residues. In germline, CDR1 is MGHRA, CDR2 YSYEKL. CDR3 sequence reads: CASSQVRLAGQPRNEQFF. The CDR3 bases are TGCGCCAGCAGCCAGGTCAGACTAGCGGGGCAACCTCGAAATGAGCAGTTCTTC.

The V and J genes are TRBV10-3 and TRBJ2-1, with 9 bases matching TRBD1. Germline CDR1 is ENHRY and CDR2 is SYGVKD. V dropped 2 bases and J dropped 3; count of bases not matched to a gene: 8. The CDR3 is 17 amino acids. DNA for the CDR3: TGTGCCATCAGTGAGCCGCAATTGACAGGGGGCTACAATGAGCAGTTCTTC. Translation: CAISEPQLTGGYNEQFF.

This chain uses TRBV4-1 with TRBJ2-7; TRBD2 agrees at 12 bases. Trimming removed 5 bases from V and 5 bases from J; junction bases left unmatched: 7. There are 15 residues in the CDR3. Germline CDR1 reads MGHRA; CDR2 reads YSYEKL. In nucleotides, the CDR3 is TGCGCCAGCAGCGCAACTAGCGGGGGGCACCACGAGCAGTACTTC. This codes for CASSATSGGHHEQYF.

This clone occurred once. The rearrangement uses TRBV12-3 or TRBV12-4 and TRBJ1-1; D gene uncertain. V shed 1 base and J shed 5 bases, with 8 bases lying between them. This CDR3 is built from 13 residues. The CDR3 DNA reads TGTGCCAGCAGTTTAGTCGGAGGGACTGAAGCTTTCTTT. Protein product: CASSLVGGTEAFF.

CDR3 sequence: CASSGTAGNTIYF. DNA of the CDR3: TGTGCCAGCAGTGGGACAGCTGGAAACACCATATATTTT. The chain couples TRBV2 to TRBJ1-3; a weak D match, TRBD1 (6 bases). Trimming left V 4 bases short and J 2 bases short, with 6 bases between. The CDR3 runs to 13 residues. The V gene's germline CDR1 is SNHLY and CDR2 FYNNEI.

This rearrangement joins TRBV9 to TRBJ1-2, with 7 bases aligning to TRBD1. The V gene's germline CDR1 is SGDLS and CDR2 YYNGEE. Trimming took 0 bases from V and 6 from J; bases not matched to a gene: 11. This CDR3 comprises 16 residues. CDR3: CASSVAYGGGADGYTF. CDR3 DNA: TGTGCCAGCAGCGTAGCCTACGGAGGGGGCGCGGATGGCTACACCTTC.

V usage is TRBV5-1 and J usage is TRBJ2-1; TRBD2 matches 8 bases. This CDR3 contains 14 residues. Losses at the gene ends were 0 bases for V and 7 bases for J; bases not matched to a gene: 3. CDR1 SGHRS and CDR2 YFSETQ come from the germline V gene. The CDR3 loop reads CASSLGTSLNEQFF. The CDR3, as DNA: TGCGCCAGCAGCTTGGGGACTAGCTTAAATGAGCAGTTCTTC.

The rearrangement joins TRBV19 to TRBJ1-2; a weak D match, TRBD1 (5 bases). The V end lost 10 bases, the J end lost 7 bases, and 16 bases lay between the germline ends. CDR1 LNHDA and CDR2 SQIVND come from the germline V gene (reference sequence). CDR3 length equals 12 residues. CDR3 nucleotides: TGTGCCACTATGACAAACAGGTTTGGCTACACCTTC. Amino acid sequence: CATMTNRFGYTF.

The chain recombines TRBV7-7 with TRBJ2-1; 7 nucleotides align to TRBD2. V shed 1 base and J 6 bases; nucleotides not matched to a gene: 6. Germline V gene sequence: CDR1 SSHAT, CDR2 FNYEAQ (reference sequence). This CDR3 is 15 amino acids long. The CDR3 DNA is TGTGCCAGCAGCTTAGGGGCGACTAGCTCCAATGAGCAGTTCTTC. It codes for CASSLGATSSNEQFF.

The chain combines TRBV5-1 with TRBJ2-7, with 9 nucleotides matching TRBD1. The ends lost 4 bases at V and 6 bases at J; junction bases unmatched: 14. Per the germline V gene, CDR1 is SGHRS and CDR2 is YFSETQ. The CDR3 runs 16 residues. Here the CDR3 DNA reads TGCGCCAGCAGCCCCGTCTCTGGGACAGGGCAGTCCGAGCAGTACTTC. It translates to CASSPVSGTGQSEQYF.

The sample holds one count of this clone. The chain recombines TRBV11-2 with TRBJ2-3, with 13 nucleotides matching TRBD2. J gave up 5 bases and V 4 bases, and 3 bases lay outside the gene matches. CDR3 size: 15 residues. Germline V gene sequence: CDR1 SGHAT, CDR2 FQNNGV. The DNA for the CDR3 is TGTGCCAGCAGCTCGAGACTAGCGGGGGGAGATACGCAGTATTTT. Protein sequence: CASSSRLAGGDTQYF.

The rearrangement joins TRBV15 to TRBJ2-2; TRBD1 might be the D (6 bases). Germline V gene data show CDR1 as LNHNV and CDR2 as YYDKDF (reference sequence). V dropped 6 bases and J dropped 3 bases, with 11 bases sitting between them. This CDR3 region has 14 residues. The CDR3 is CATRNRVDTGELFF. CDR3 nucleotide sequence: TGTGCCACCAGAAACAGGGTGGACACCGGGGAGCTGTTTTTT.

This clone turned up a few times. The chain joins TRBV27 to TRBJ2-1; 12 bases match TRBD2. CDR1 is MNHEY, CDR2 SMNVEV, per germline (reference sequence). Trimming removed 8 bases from V and 9 bases from J; junction bases left unmatched: 14. The CDR3 extends over 16 amino acids. In nucleotides, the CDR3 is TGTGCCAGCGCTTCCCGACGACTAGCGGGGGACGTTGAGCAGTTCTTC. It translates to CASASRRLAGDVEQFF.

The chain joins TRBV6-5 to TRBJ2-5; no definite D call. This CDR3 region has 13 residues. Trimming removed 5 bases at V and 4 bases at J, with 11 bases between. Germline CDR1 MNHEY, CDR2 SVGAGI. Written as DNA, the CDR3 is TGTGCCAGCAGTCCCGGAGTAATAGAGACCCAGTACTTC. Its protein is CASSPGVIETQYF.

The rearrangement uses TRBV18 and TRBJ1-5; the D is unclear. The CDR3 has 19 residues. Trimming shortened V by 2 bases and J by 0 bases, and 20 bases separated the two germline ends. Germline V gives CDR1 KGHSH, CDR2 LQKENI. The CDR3: CASSPESQSGTYSNQPQHF. CDR3 bases: TGTGCCAGCTCACCAGAGAGCCAGAGCGGAACCTATAGCAATCAGCCCCAGCATTTT. The full variable domain, its missing parts supplied by reference TRBV18 and TRBJ1-5, is NAGVMQNPRHLVRRRGQEARLRCSPMKGHSHVYWYRQLPEEGLKFMVYLQKENIIDESGMPKERFSAEFPKEGPSILRIQQVVRGDSAAYFCASSPESQSGTYSNQPQHFGDGTRLSIL.

The chain links TRBV10-3 to TRBJ1-6, with a weak D call TRBD1 (6 bases). The CDR3 is made up of 14 amino acids. Germline V gene sequence: CDR1 ENHRY, CDR2 SYGVKD. The V end was cut by 10 bases, the J end by 8 bases, with 18 bases between. CDR3 protein: CATQDRKKDSPLHF. The CDR3 DNA reads as TGTGCCACACAAGACAGGAAAAAGGATTCACCCCTCCACTTT.

The V gene is TRBV10-2, the J gene TRBJ2-5; D possibly corresponds to TRBD2 (5 bases). In germline, CDR1 is WSHSY, CDR2 SAAADI. V shed 7 bases and J shed 2 bases, with 11 bases lying between them. The CDR3 extends over 13 amino acids. CDR3 residues: CASKLPGQETQYF. The CDR3 nucleotides read TGCGCCAGCAAGCTTCCGGGACAAGAGACCCAGTACTTC.

The chain uses TRBV5-1 and TRBJ2-7; 8 bases are a match to TRBD2. Germline lookup yields CDR1 SGHRS and CDR2 YFSETQ. The CDR3 loop spans 17 amino acids. Unmatched junction bases numbered 8, after V lost 0 bases and J lost 0 bases. CDR3 amino acids: CASSLGPSGSDSYEQYF. CDR3 sequence (DNA): TGCGCCAGCAGCTTGGGGCCTAGCGGGTCAGACTCCTACGAGCAGTACTTC.

V usage is TRBV5-1 and J usage is TRBJ2-2, with 8 bases aligning to TRBD1. Germline CDR1 is SGHRS and CDR2 is YFSETQ. Trimming removed 5 bases from V and 4 bases from J; junction bases left unmatched: 7. The CDR3 extends over 15 amino acids. CDR3 in DNA: TGCGCCAGCAGTCAGGGGGCGGCGGGCACCGGGGAGCTGTTTTTT. Protein product: CASSQGAAGTGELFF.